This T cell receptor beta chain was recovered during a study of blood T cell repertoires in COVID-19 (dated by TCRdb to the early 2020s). Regarding the complete study: Samples covering the acute and convalescent phases of COVID-19 were provided by collaborators in the United States, Italy and Spain. The prospective study material was composed of cDNA or gDNA derived from T cells, B-cell-depleted T cells, or PBMCs. Subjects who had been exposed to COVID-19, were actively infected with it, or had recovered from it provided the deeply sampled blood TCRbeta repertoires that made up the dataset. A freely available public database, intended as a resource for researchers studying the immune response to SARS-CoV-2, is where the repertoires were released. The samples were drawn from the first 160 participants of the ongoing ImmuneRACE study and from 1,254 subjects provided by 6 global collaborators. Sample metadata almost always included a de-identified subject ID, COVID-19 status, age in years and sex. Where available, HLA class I and class II types were taken from metadata supplied by the sample provider and were not determined by assay-based typing. Summary of the overall study and its limitations: The amount of clinical and demographic metadata varied by source and participant and was provided uncurated.

TCRbeta CDR3 regions were amplified from genomic DNA using the immunoSEQ Assay, a bias-controlled multiplex PCR. Per the authors' processing: The number of nucleated cells in each sample was estimated by amplification of reference gene primers within the assay. To quantify the absolute abundance of each unique TCRbeta CDR3 rearrangement, sequence reads were collapsed and filtered. For each sample, productive Simpson clonality was calculated as the square root of Simpson's diversity index across productive rearrangements. As stored in TCRdb, this immuneACCESS dataset retains in-frame rearrangements with V and J assigned. A fraction of the clones does not appear; measured against another copy, unresolved V genes explain less than half of the discrepancy, and the remainder lacks a known reason. That table gives V, J and clone size, and the DNA gave D and trimming. Present in this sample are 100,000 or so clones, more than 70% of which were seen just once. Roughly 10% of the sample is held by the ten biggest clonotypes.

With respect to this clone: The antigen it binds to is not known. Within one base of it there is no much larger clone, and no base qualities were kept.

The collaborating institutions used their own protocols to collect whole blood in K2EDTA tubes. For TCRbeta analysis, collaborator samples were shipped as frozen whole blood, as isolated PBMCs, or as DNA extracted from either sample type. Sequencing was performed on peripheral blood. The origin of this receptor is a woman aged 25 to 39 with acute or convalescent COVID-19.

Here is the DNA: TGCGCCAGCAGCTTGGGGGACAGGGACAATTCACCCCTCCACTTT. Its product reads: CASSLGDRDNSPLHF. The chain joins TRBV5-1 to TRBJ1-6, and 9 junction bases match TRBD1. The germline V gene specifies SGHRS as CDR1 and YFSETQ as CDR2. The CDR3, from cysteine to phenylalanine, totals 15 residues. CDR3 DNA is the only sequence kept; it has 45 bases, read in frame from the first base. Unmatched junction bases come to 2, with V trimmed by 0 bases and J by 7 bases.